Below, 12 T cell receptor beta chains from the same sample are listed, as sequenced in a study of blood T cell repertoires in COVID-19. Sequencing was performed with immunoSEQ multiplex PCR; in TCRdb, only in-frame clones are kept and a portion is missing. This sample has under 85,000 clones, with around 84% found just once. The sample comprised peripheral blood. These receptors were collected from a man aged 50 to 59 with acute or convalescent COVID-19.

The chain carries TRBV5-1 and TRBJ2-5; TRBD2 matches at 9 bases. The trim removed 4 bases at V and 2 bases at J, leaving 6 bases unmatched. Germline lookup yields CDR1 SGHRS and CDR2 YFSETQ. The CDR3 spans 15 residues. CDR3 in amino acids: CASSGGTSRQETQYF. DNA for the CDR3: TGCGCCAGCAGCGGGGGGACTAGCCGGCAAGAGACCCAGTACTTC.

J is TRBJ1-5 and V is TRBV7-9; D unclear. The V end lost 5 bases, the J end lost 2 bases, and 10 bases lay between the germline ends. Germline values: CDR1 SEHNR, CDR2 FQNEAQ (reference sequence). CDR3 length equals 14 residues. CDR3 bases: TGTGCCAGCAGCGACACGCAGGGCAATCAGCCCCAGCATTTT. Translated: CASSDTQGNQPQHF.

The rearrangement uses TRBV12-3 or TRBV12-4 and TRBJ1-1; tentatively, D is TRBD1 (5 bases). The CDR3 sequence is 13 residues long. The ends were cut back, 7 bases at V and 6 bases at J, with 15 bases in the middle. Written as DNA, the CDR3 is TGTGCCAGCACCGCCTCGTGGGGGGCTGAAGCTTTCTTT. It translates to CASTASWGAEAFF.

This sequence joins TRBV6-6 and TRBJ2-1; 9 bases agree with TRBD1. Per germline, CDR1 MNHNY and CDR2 SVGAGI (reference sequence). There are 15 residues in the CDR3. The ends lost 6 bases at V and 8 bases at J; junction bases unmatched: 11. In nucleotides, the CDR3 is TGTGCCAGCAGGAAGTCGGGACAGGGAAGGGATGAGCAGTTCTTC. As protein: CASRKSGQGRDEQFF.

CDR3 DNA sequence: TGTGCCACACAGGGTAGTAATGAAAAACTGTTTTTT. This gives the protein CATQGSNEKLFF. The chain has TRBV6-6 and TRBJ1-4; D may be TRBD1 (6 bases). V was shortened by 10 bases and J by 4 bases, with 10 bases between the two germline ends. CDR1 is MNHNY, CDR2 SVGAGI, per germline (reference sequence). This CDR3 comprises 12 residues.

The chain couples TRBV7-6 to TRBJ2-7, with D unresolved. Per germline, CDR1 SGHVS and CDR2 FNYEAQ. V was cut by 1 base and J by 1 base, with 8 bases left in between. CDR3 size: 14 residues. The CDR3 region is CASSLDSGSYEQYF. The CDR3 coding sequence is TGTGCCAGCAGCTTAGATTCAGGATCCTACGAGCAGTACTTC.

This clone was detected only a few times. The rearrangement uses TRBV4-1 and TRBJ1-2; weak D call: TRBD1 (6 bases). Trimming stripped 0 bases from V and 4 bases from J, with 9 bases between. CDR1 MGHRA and CDR2 YSYEKL come from the germline V gene. The CDR3 is made up of 14 amino acids. The CDR3 region is CASSQDSGAYGYTF. The CDR3 DNA is TGCGCCAGCAGCCAAGATTCAGGGGCCTATGGCTACACCTTC.

The chain links TRBV19 to TRBJ2-3; 8 positions match TRBD2. The CDR3 has 17 residues. Germline CDR1 reads LNHDA; CDR2 reads SQIVND (reference sequence). The trim removed 1 base at V and 8 bases at J, leaving 14 bases unmatched. This chain's CDR3 is CASSIGPAGDDKGTQYF. The DNA for the CDR3 is TGTGCCAGTAGTATAGGACCAGCGGGAGACGACAAGGGTACGCAGTATTTT.

This sequence joins TRBV6-5 and TRBJ2-1; 7 bases are a match to TRBD2. This CDR3 contains 14 residues. The junction had 5 bases not matched to a gene; V was cut back by 8 bases and J by 1 base. Per germline, CDR1 MNHEY and CDR2 SVGAGI. CDR3 protein: CASSGTMSYNEQFF. In DNA, the CDR3 is TGTGCCAGCTCCGGGACTATGTCCTACAATGAGCAGTTCTTC.

The rearrangement links TRBV19 to TRBJ1-2; D not resolved. The CDR3 covers 14 residues. Germline CDR1 and CDR2: LNHDA and SQIVND (reference sequence). With 2 bases removed from V and 4 bases from J, the gap between germline ends came to 11 bases. CDR3 amino acids: CASSIREIGYGYTF. In DNA, the CDR3 is TGTGCCAGTAGTATACGGGAGATCGGCTATGGCTACACCTTC. Using reference TRBV19 and TRBJ1-2 for the parts outside the CDR3, the full variable domain is DGGITQSPKYLFRKEGQNVTLSCEQNLNHDAMYWYRQDPGQGLRLIYYSQIVNDFQKGDIAEGYSVSREKKESFPLTVTSAQKNPTAFYLCASSIREIGYGYTFGSGTRLTVV.

CDR3 in amino acids: CASSLGQGNYGYTF. DNA of the CDR3: TGTGCCAGCAGCTTGGGACAGGGGAACTATGGCTACACCTTC. The chain carries TRBV7-3 and TRBJ1-2; 10 nucleotides match TRBD1. Germline values: CDR1 SGHTA, CDR2 FQGTGA. The CDR3 spans 14 residues. The ends lost 3 bases at V and 2 bases at J; junction bases unmatched: 0.

The chain employs TRBV4-1 and TRBJ1-3; 8 nucleotides align to TRBD1. The CDR3 has 18 residues. Germline trimming cut 1 base from V and 0 bases from J; bases unmatched to any gene: 8. Germline V gene data show CDR1 as MGHRA and CDR2 as YSYEKL. The CDR3 DNA is TGCGCCAGCAGCCAAGTCTGGGACAGGTCTACCTCTGGAAACACCATATATTTT. It yields the protein CASSQVWDRSTSGNTIYF.